A single sample gave rise to the 31 T cell receptor beta chains below, sequenced in a study of blood T cell repertoires in COVID-19. Generated by immunoSEQ multiplex PCR, the TCRdb table keeps only in-frame clones and is missing some. The sample carries hundreds of thousands of clones, approximately 86% recorded once. Material for sequencing was PBMCs or T cells enriched from blood (not recorded which). The receptors shown here come from a woman between 35 and 50 years old with acute COVID-19.

The chain couples TRBV2 to TRBJ2-3; 8 bases fit TRBD1. V lost 7 bases and J lost 1; bases outside the gene matches: 4. Germline CDR1 is SNHLY and CDR2 is FYNNEI. This CDR3 spans 14 amino acids. The CDR3 sequence is CASIPGQGTDTQYF. For the CDR3, the DNA is TGTGCCAGCATCCCGGGACAGGGCACAGATACGCAGTATTTT. The whole variable domain, remainder taken from reference TRBV2 and TRBJ2-3, is EPEVTQTPSHQVTQMGQEVILRCVPISNHLYFYWYRQILGQKVEFLVSFYNNEISEKSEIFDDQFSVERPDGSNFTLKIRSTKLEDSAMYFCASIPGQGTDTQYFGPGTRLTVL.

The chain is built from TRBV7-3 and TRBJ2-3; TRBD2 matches 9 bases. This CDR3 has 17 amino acids. Trimming at V came to 0 bases and at J to 4 bases, leaving 8 bases not matched to a gene. Germline assignment: CDR1 SGHTA and CDR2 FQGTGA. CDR3 amino acids: CASSLTGVAGEPDTQYF. CDR3 DNA sequence: TGTGCCAGCAGCTTAACGGGGGTAGCGGGAGAGCCAGATACGCAGTATTTT.

This clone came up a few times. This chain joins TRBV9 and TRBJ2-7, with TRBD1 matching 11 bases. The junction had 11 bases not matched to a gene; V was cut back by 3 bases and J by 3 bases. This CDR3 has 17 amino acids. Germline-derived CDR1 and CDR2 are SGDLS and YYNGEE. This CDR3 is CASSANRDGTGGYEQYF. DNA of the CDR3: TGTGCCAGCAGCGCCAACCGCGACGGGACAGGGGGCTACGAGCAGTACTTC.

V gene TRBV19 combines with J gene TRBJ1-1; D call uncertain. This CDR3 is 14 amino acids long. V lost 3 bases to trimming and J lost 0 bases, with 8 bases between them. Looked up from germline, CDR1 is LNHDA and CDR2 is SQIVND (reference sequence). The CDR3 loop reads CASSMTPMNTEAFF. DNA of the CDR3: TGTGCCAGTAGTATGACACCGATGAACACTGAAGCTTTCTTT.

J is TRBJ2-6 and V is TRBV5-5, with no clear D. Germline V gene sequence: CDR1 SGHKS, CDR2 YYEKEE (reference sequence). V was trimmed by 7 bases and J by 10 bases, leaving 27 bases between them. The CDR3 sequence is 17 residues long. The CDR3 reads CASRCGVSHKVGNVLTF. The DNA for the CDR3 is TGTGCCAGCCGATGTGGTGTCTCGCACAAAGTCGGGAACGTCCTGACTTTC. The variable domain in full, completed from reference TRBV5-5 and TRBJ2-6, reads DAGVTQSPTHLIKTRGQQVTLRCSPISGHKSVSWYQQVLGQGPQFIFQYYEKEERGRGNFPDRFSARQFPNYSSELNVNALLLGDSALYLCASRCGVSHKVGNVLTFGAGSRLTVL.

J is TRBJ2-1 and V is TRBV6-5; 9 bases align to TRBD2. Germline V gene lookup returns CDR1 MNHEY and CDR2 SVGAGI. The CDR3 contains 13 residues. With V trimmed by 5 bases and J by 7 bases, 3 bases remained unmatched. In nucleotides, the CDR3 is TGTGCCAGCAGTACGGGACTAGCTAATGAGCAGTTCTTC. Residues: CASSTGLANEQFF.

In its sample, this clone was seen a few times. The V and J genes are TRBV4-2 and TRBJ2-7, with 11 bases aligning to TRBD2. Trimming took 5 bases from V and 7 from J; bases not matched to a gene: 10. Germline CDR1 reads LGHNA; CDR2 reads YNFKEQ. The CDR3 covers 15 residues. The CDR3 reads CASSSRLAGSDEQYF. The CDR3 DNA sequence: TGTGCCAGCAGCTCAAGACTAGCGGGAAGTGATGAGCAGTACTTC.

The chain is built from TRBV4-2 and TRBJ1-2, with D possibly TRBD1 on 6 matching bases. The V gene lost 0 bases and the J gene lost 8 bases, with 22 bases spanning the gap. CDR3 length: 17 residues. The germline gives CDR1 LGHNA, CDR2 YNFKEQ. CDR3 nucleotides: TGTGCCAGCAGCCAAGAACACGGCGGACAGATCCGGTGGGGCTACACCTTC. Residues: CASSQEHGGQIRWGYTF.

In the case of this clone: In the same sample, other DNA sequences code for this CDR3. This chain uses TRBV18 with TRBJ2-7; possible D gene TRBD1, 6 bases. This CDR3 spans 14 amino acids. The germline CDR1 and CDR2 sequences are KGHSH and LQKENI. V was pared by 2 bases and J by 1 base, with 9 bases between. The CDR3 bases are TGTGCCAGCTCACCAACAGGGTCGTCCTACGAGCAGTACTTC. It is translated as CASSPTGSSYEQYF.

The rearrangement links TRBV11-2 to TRBJ2-5, with 8 nucleotides matching TRBD2. The CDR3 consists of 15 residues. Germline V lookup: CDR1 SGHAT, CDR2 FQNNGV. With 1 base clipped from V and 4 bases from J, the junction kept 5 bases outside the gene matches. The CDR3 spells CASSLAGGIVETQYF. The CDR3 nucleotides are TGTGCCAGCAGCTTAGCGGGGGGGATTGTAGAGACCCAGTACTTC.

The chain couples TRBV11-3 to TRBJ2-3; 14 positions agree with TRBD2. CDR1 is SGHNT, CDR2 YENEEA, per germline. The CDR3 covers 16 residues. V gave up 7 bases and J gave up 6 bases; unmatched junction bases: 9. The CDR3 coding sequence is TGTGCCAGCACCATAAAGACTAGCGGGAGGGCCGATACGCAGTATTTT. Translation: CASTIKTSGRADTQYF.

The V gene is TRBV30, the J gene TRBJ1-5; the D is unclear. V gave up 2 bases and J gave up 3 bases, with 8 bases separating them. This CDR3 is 13 amino acids long. Germline V CDR1 and CDR2: GTSNPN, SVGIG (reference sequence). In nucleotides, the CDR3 is TGTGCCTGGAGTCTCCAGGACAATCAGCCCCAGCATTTT. Its protein is CAWSLQDNQPQHF.

The chain links TRBV2 to TRBJ2-7; the D is unclear. V shed 0 bases and J shed 4 bases, with 19 bases lying between them. CDR1 and CDR2 from the germline V gene are SNHLY and FYNNEI. CDR3 size: 17 residues. CDR3 nucleotides: TGTGCCAGCAGTGAAGCGCAGCAGGAAATATATGGATACGAGCAGTACTTC. Its translation is CASSEAQQEIYGYEQYF.

This chain links TRBV25-1 with TRBJ1-2; D gene ambiguous. The CDR3 extends over 13 amino acids. V lost 4 bases and J 2 bases, leaving 8 bases between the germline ends. Germline CDR1 is MGHDK and CDR2 is SYGVNS. As DNA, the CDR3 is TGTGCCAGCAGTGTAACAGCCAACTATGGCTACACCTTC. Translated: CASSVTANYGYTF.

The V gene is TRBV14, the J gene TRBJ2-5; D gene unclear. Germline-derived CDR1 and CDR2 are SGHDN and FVKESK. V lost 3 bases, J lost 0 bases, and 5 bases lay in between. This CDR3 region has 13 residues. This chain's CDR3 is CASSHIDQETQYF. In DNA, the CDR3 is TGTGCCAGCAGCCATATAGACCAAGAGACCCAGTACTTC.

In this sample, this clone turned up once. A junction boundary mismatches the germline segment, possibly from a read error. The V gene is TRBV2, the J gene TRBJ2-4, with 10 bases that match TRBD1. Germline V gene lookup returns CDR1 SNHLY and CDR2 FYNNEI. The CDR3 contains 17 residues. The chain's CDR3 is CASSERAGTGAKNIQYF. The DNA of the CDR3 is TGTGCCAGCAGTGAAAGAGCGGGGACAGGGGCCAAAAATATTCAGTACTTC.

J is TRBJ2-5 and V is TRBV2; 7 bases are shared with TRBD2. J lost 4 bases, V lost 8 bases, and 7 bases had no gene match. Germline CDR1 and CDR2: SNHLY and FYNNEI. The CDR3 has 13 amino acids. Here the CDR3 reads CASYRGRGETQYF. The DNA for the CDR3 is TGTGCCAGCTATCGGGGGAGGGGAGAGACCCAGTACTTC.

V and J are TRBV19 and TRBJ2-4; 10 positions match TRBD2. The CDR3 length is 17 residues. J gave up 5 bases and V 5 bases, and 12 bases lay outside the gene matches. The V gene's germline CDR1 is LNHDA and CDR2 SQIVND (reference sequence). This CDR3 reads CASSPRRVAGGQNIQYF. CDR3 sequence (DNA): TGTGCCAGTAGTCCTCGGAGGGTAGCGGGAGGTCAAAACATTCAGTACTTC.

The J gene is TRBJ1-1, the V gene TRBV24-1; 9 bases align to TRBD1. From germline, CDR1 is KGHDR and CDR2 SFDVKD. The CDR3 consists of 16 residues. J gave up 7 bases and V 5 bases, and 13 bases lay outside the gene matches. CDR3 protein: CATSAHRDREVVEAFF. CDR3 coding DNA: TGTGCCACCAGTGCCCACCGGGACAGGGAAGTGGTTGAAGCTTTCTTT.

The chain joins TRBV5-1 to TRBJ2-5, with TRBD2 matching over 11 bases. Trimming removed 4 bases from V and 5 bases from J; junction bases left unmatched: 10. The CDR3 is 16 amino acids. Germline V gene sequence: CDR1 SGHRS, CDR2 YFSETQ. CDR3 sequence (DNA): TGCGCCAGCAGCCCTCTGACTAGCGGGAATGGGGAGACCCAGTACTTC. This sequence encodes CASSPLTSGNGETQYF.

Of note for this clone: Lacking the conserved final phenylalanine or tryptophan, this CDR3 likely reflects a read error. It is unclear where the CDR3 begins or ends on the DNA, so no DNA is shown, and the CDR3 is as TCRdb lists it. This rearrangement joins TRBV29-1 to TRBJ1-1; the D call in the table, TRBD1, was not verified against the DNA. With termini counted, the CDR3 has 10 amino acids. Germline lookup yields CDR1 SQVTM and CDR2 ANQGSEA. CDR3 region: CSVVQGVWPP.

The rearrangement uses TRBV6-5 and TRBJ2-5; D not resolved. The length of the CDR3 is 14 residues. Germline lookup yields CDR1 MNHEY and CDR2 SVGAGI. V was shortened by 5 bases and J by 2 bases, with 12 bases between the two germline ends. The CDR3 region has the DNA TGTGCCAGCAGTCCCCGGAAGACTCAAGAGACCCAGTACTTC. Amino acids: CASSPRKTQETQYF.

In this sample, this clone turned up once. The chain carries TRBV7-6 and TRBJ1-2; D might be TRBD1 (5 bases). Germline lookup yields CDR1 SGHVS and CDR2 FNYEAQ. This CDR3 is 12 amino acids long. V was clipped by 5 bases and J by 6 bases, with 10 bases between them. The CDR3 DNA sequence: TGTGCCAGCAGCCCCTTAGGGGATGGCTACACCTTC. It is translated as CASSPLGDGYTF.

The rearrangement links TRBV24-1 to TRBJ2-2, with 7 bases that match TRBD1. The CDR3 has 17 residues. Germline V gene data show CDR1 as KGHDR and CDR2 as SFDVKD. With 3 bases clipped from V and 0 bases from J, the junction kept 6 bases outside the gene matches. This CDR3 is CATSDPLGTANTGELFF. The CDR3 nucleotides read TGTGCCACCAGTGATCCTCTAGGGACAGCGAACACCGGGGAGCTGTTTTTT.

The chain links TRBV24-1 to TRBJ1-4; tentatively, D is TRBD1 (5 bases). The CDR3 totals 14 residues. The germline gives CDR1 KGHDR, CDR2 SFDVKD. V dropped 3 bases and J dropped 2 bases, with 6 bases sitting between them. The CDR3 is CATSDPGTNEKLFF. CDR3 sequence (DNA): TGTGCCACCAGTGATCCAGGGACTAATGAAAAACTGTTTTTT.

The rearrangement joins TRBV5-4 to TRBJ2-7; 7 bases map to TRBD2. Germline loops: CDR1 SGHNT, CDR2 YYREEE (reference sequence). The CDR3 contains 15 residues. Trimming cost V 1 base and J 2 bases; bases outside gene matches: 6. This chain's CDR3 is CASSLSGKDPYEQYF. CDR3 DNA sequence: TGTGCCAGCAGCTTGAGCGGGAAGGACCCCTACGAGCAGTACTTC.

A few counts support this clone. The same CDR3 arises from other DNA sequences in this sample as well. The CDR3 sequence: CASSVGTGPYEQYF. The CDR3 coding sequence is TGTGCCAGCAGCGTAGGGACAGGACCCTACGAGCAGTACTTC. V usage is TRBV9 and J usage is TRBJ2-7; 7 positions agree with TRBD1. The CDR3 is made up of 14 amino acids. After removal of 0 bases from V and 2 bases from J, the junction contained 2 bases not matched to a gene. The germline gives CDR1 SGDLS, CDR2 YYNGEE.

The chain carries TRBV11-3 and TRBJ2-5; 13 bases align to TRBD2. J was trimmed by 3 bases and V by 1 base; bases with no gene match: 2. Germline CDR1 and CDR2: SGHNT and YENEEA. The CDR3 has 16 amino acids. CDR3 sequence reads: CASSLGTSGREETQYF. The CDR3 DNA is TGTGCCAGCAGCTTAGGAACTAGCGGGAGGGAAGAGACCCAGTACTTC.

This clone has only a few counts. The chain is built from TRBV7-2 and TRBJ2-1, with TRBD2 matching 7 bases. The CDR3 runs 16 residues. The germline CDR1 and CDR2 sequences are SGHTA and FQGNSA. V lost 1 base, J lost 5 bases, and 8 bases stayed unmatched. The CDR3 DNA is TGTGCCAGCAGCTTAGTTCCGTCTAGCGGAGACAATGAGCAGTTCTTC. Its translation: CASSLVPSSGDNEQFF.

This chain links TRBV4-1 with TRBJ2-1; TRBD2 matches at 7 bases. The CDR3 runs to 17 residues. The ends lost 0 bases at V and 5 bases at J; junction bases unmatched: 10. CDR1 and CDR2 (germline): MGHRA, YSYEKL. CDR3 DNA sequence: TGCGCCAGCAGCCAAGATGGCCAATATCGGGGGGACAATGAGCAGTTCTTC. Translated, it gives CASSQDGQYRGDNEQFF.

J is TRBJ2-1 and V is TRBV2, with 10 positions matching TRBD2. This CDR3 is 16 amino acids long. Trimming removed 2 bases from V and 8 bases from J; junction bases left unmatched: 9. Germline CDR1 reads SNHLY; CDR2 reads FYNNEI. CDR3: CASSEIGLAGEDEQFF. CDR3 sequence (DNA): TGTGCCAGCAGTGAAATTGGGCTAGCGGGAGAGGATGAGCAGTTCTTC.